This T cell receptor (beta chain) was sequenced for a study of blood T cell repertoires in COVID-19. Across the whole study: Donors in the United States, Italy and Spain gave samples during acute or convalescent COVID-19. T cells, B-cell-depleted T cells, or PBMCs provided the cDNA or gDNA that served as material.

As originally analysed: Reference gene primer amplification gave estimated nucleated cell counts. Some clones are missing from TCRdb's copy, which holds only in-frame ones; the method was immunoSEQ multiplex PCR. V and J calls plus clone size are reproduced from that table; the DNA served to infer D and trimming. The sample records under 40,000 clones, about nine tenths being singletons. Specimen: peripheral blood. The clonotype originates from a human donor in a cohort sampled during active COVID-19.

The CDR3 reads CSVVPIQGPSYEQYF. Written as DNA, the CDR3 is TGCAGCGTTGTTCCAATACAGGGGCCATCCTACGAGCAGTACTTC. The chain has TRBV29-1 and TRBJ2-7; 7 bases match TRBD1. V shed 4 bases, J shed 1 base, and the junction held 10 bases outside the gene matches. The CDR3 contains 15 residues. Germline CDR1 SQVTM, CDR2 ANQGSEA.